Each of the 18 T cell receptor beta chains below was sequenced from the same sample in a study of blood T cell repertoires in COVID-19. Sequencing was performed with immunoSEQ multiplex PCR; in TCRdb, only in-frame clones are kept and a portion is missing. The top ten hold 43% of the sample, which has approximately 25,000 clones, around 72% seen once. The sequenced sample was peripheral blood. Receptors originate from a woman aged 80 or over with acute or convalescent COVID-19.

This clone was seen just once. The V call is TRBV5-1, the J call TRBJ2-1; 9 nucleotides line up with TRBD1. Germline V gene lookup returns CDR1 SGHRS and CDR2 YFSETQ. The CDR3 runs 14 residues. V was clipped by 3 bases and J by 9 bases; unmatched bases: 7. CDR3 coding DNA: TGCGCCAGCAGCTCGAGGACAGGGGCCATTGAGCAGTTCTTC. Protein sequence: CASSSRTGAIEQFF.

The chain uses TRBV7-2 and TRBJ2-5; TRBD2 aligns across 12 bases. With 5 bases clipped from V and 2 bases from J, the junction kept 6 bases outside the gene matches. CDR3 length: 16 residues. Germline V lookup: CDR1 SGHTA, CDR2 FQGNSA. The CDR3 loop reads CASSLGLAGPQETQYF. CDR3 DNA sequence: TGTGCCAGCAGCCTAGGACTAGCGGGACCTCAAGAGACCCAGTACTTC.

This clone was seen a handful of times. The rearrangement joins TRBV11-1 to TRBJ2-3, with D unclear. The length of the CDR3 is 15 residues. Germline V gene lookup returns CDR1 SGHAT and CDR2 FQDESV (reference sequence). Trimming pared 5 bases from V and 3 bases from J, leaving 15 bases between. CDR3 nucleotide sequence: TGTGCCAGCAGCCTAACCCGGCGGTTGACAGATACGCAGTATTTT. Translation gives CASSLTRRLTDTQYF.

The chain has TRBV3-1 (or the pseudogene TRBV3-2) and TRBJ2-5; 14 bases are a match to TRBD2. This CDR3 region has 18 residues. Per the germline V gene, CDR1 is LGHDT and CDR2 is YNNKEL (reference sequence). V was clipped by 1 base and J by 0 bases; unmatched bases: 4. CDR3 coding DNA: TGTGCCAGCAGCCAAGGGACTAGCGGGAGGACGTACCAAGAGACCCAGTACTTC. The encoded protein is CASSQGTSGRTYQETQYF.

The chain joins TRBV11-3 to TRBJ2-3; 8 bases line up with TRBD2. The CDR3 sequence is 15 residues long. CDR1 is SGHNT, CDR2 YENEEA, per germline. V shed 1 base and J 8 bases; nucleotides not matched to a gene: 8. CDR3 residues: CASSLGGTRDGTQYF. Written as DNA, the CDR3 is TGTGCCAGCAGCTTAGGCGGGACTAGGGACGGTACGCAGTATTTT.

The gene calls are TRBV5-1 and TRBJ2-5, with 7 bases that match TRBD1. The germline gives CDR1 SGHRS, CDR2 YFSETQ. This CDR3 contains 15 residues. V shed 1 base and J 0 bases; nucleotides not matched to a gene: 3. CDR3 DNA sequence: TGCGCCAGCAGCTTGTTCGGGACAGACCAAGAGACCCAGTACTTC. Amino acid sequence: CASSLFGTDQETQYF.

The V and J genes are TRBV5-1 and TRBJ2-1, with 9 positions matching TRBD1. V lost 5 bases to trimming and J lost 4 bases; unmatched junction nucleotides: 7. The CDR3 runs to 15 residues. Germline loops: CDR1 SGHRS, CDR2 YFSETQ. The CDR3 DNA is TGCGCCAGCAGAATGCCGGGACAGGGTTACAATGAGCAGTTCTTC. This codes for CASRMPGQGYNEQFF. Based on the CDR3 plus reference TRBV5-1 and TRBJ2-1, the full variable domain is KAGVTQTPRYLIKTRGQQVTLSCSPISGHRSVSWYQQTPGQGLQFLFEYFSETQRNKGNFPGRFSGRQFSNSRSEMNVSTLELGDSALYLCASRMPGQGYNEQFFGPGTRLTVL.

The CDR3, as DNA: TGTGCCAGCAGTGGTTTTGACAGGGCGGGAGGTCAGCCCCAGCATTTT. It yields the protein CASSGFDRAGGQPQHF. The genes are TRBV6-1 and TRBJ1-5, with 7 bases aligning to TRBD1. From germline, CDR1 is MNHNS and CDR2 SASEGT. The CDR3 extends over 16 amino acids. With V trimmed by 4 bases and J by 6 bases, 12 bases remained unmatched.

CDR3 protein: CASSLRGSGVQPQHF. DNA of the CDR3: TGTGCCAGCAGTTTGAGGGGATCAGGGGTTCAGCCCCAGCATTTT. This sequence joins TRBV28 and TRBJ1-5, with a tentative D call TRBD1 (6 bases). CDR3 length: 15 residues. Germline V CDR1 and CDR2: MDHEN, SYDVKM. Trimming cost V 3 bases and J 6 bases, with 15 bases left between them.

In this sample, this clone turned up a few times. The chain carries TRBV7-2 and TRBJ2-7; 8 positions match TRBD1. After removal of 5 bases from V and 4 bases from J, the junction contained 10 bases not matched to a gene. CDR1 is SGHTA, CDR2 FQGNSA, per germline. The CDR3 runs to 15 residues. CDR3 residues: CASSPRQGAGYEQYF. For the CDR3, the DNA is TGTGCCAGCAGCCCCCGGCAGGGGGCAGGGTACGAGCAGTACTTC.

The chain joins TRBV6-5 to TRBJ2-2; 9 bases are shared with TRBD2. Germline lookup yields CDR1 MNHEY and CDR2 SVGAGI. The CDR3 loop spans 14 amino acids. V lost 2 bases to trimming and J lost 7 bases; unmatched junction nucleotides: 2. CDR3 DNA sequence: TGTGCCAGCAGTTACGCGGGGGGGGACGGGGAGCTGTTTTTT. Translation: CASSYAGGDGELFF.

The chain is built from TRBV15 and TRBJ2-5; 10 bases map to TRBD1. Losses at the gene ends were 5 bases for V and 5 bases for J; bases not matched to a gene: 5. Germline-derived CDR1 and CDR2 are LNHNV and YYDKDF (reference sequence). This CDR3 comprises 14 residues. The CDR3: CATSPDRGRETQYF. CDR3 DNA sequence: TGTGCCACCAGCCCTGACAGGGGGCGGGAGACCCAGTACTTC.

CDR3 bases: TGTGCCAGCAGCTCGGGACTAGCGGGAGTATACACCGGGGAGCTGTTTTTT. Its protein is CASSSGLAGVYTGELFF. The chain uses TRBV7-2 and TRBJ2-2; 14 nucleotides match TRBD2. Germline V gene sequence: CDR1 SGHTA, CDR2 FQGNSA. The CDR3 runs to 17 residues. V was clipped by 4 bases and J by 3 bases; unmatched bases: 4.

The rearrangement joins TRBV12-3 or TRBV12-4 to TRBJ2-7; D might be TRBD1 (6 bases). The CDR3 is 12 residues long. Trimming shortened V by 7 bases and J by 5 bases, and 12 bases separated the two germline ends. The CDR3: CASTYSGDEQYF. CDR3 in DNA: TGTGCCAGCACCTACTCAGGGGACGAGCAGTACTTC.

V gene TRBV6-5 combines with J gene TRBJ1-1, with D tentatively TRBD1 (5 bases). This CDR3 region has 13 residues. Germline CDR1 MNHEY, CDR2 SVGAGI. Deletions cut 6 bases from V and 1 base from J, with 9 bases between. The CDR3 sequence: CASSVDRNTEAFF. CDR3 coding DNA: TGTGCCAGCAGCGTCGACAGGAACACTGAAGCTTTCTTT.

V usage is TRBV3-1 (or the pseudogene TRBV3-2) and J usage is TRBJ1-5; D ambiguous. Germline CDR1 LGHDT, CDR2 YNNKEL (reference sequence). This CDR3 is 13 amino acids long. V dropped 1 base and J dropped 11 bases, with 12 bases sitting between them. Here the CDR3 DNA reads TGTGCCAGCAGCCAAGTCGCCTCCGGGTCCCAGCATTTT. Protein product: CASSQVASGSQHF.

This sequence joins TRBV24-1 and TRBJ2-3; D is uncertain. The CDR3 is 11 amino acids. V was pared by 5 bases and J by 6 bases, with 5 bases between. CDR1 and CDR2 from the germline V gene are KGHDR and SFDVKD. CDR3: CATSGSDTQYF. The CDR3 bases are TGTGCCACCAGTGGCAGTGATACGCAGTATTTT.

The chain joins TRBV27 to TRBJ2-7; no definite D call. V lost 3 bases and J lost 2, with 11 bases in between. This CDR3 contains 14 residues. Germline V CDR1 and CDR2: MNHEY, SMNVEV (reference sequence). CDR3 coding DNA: TGTGCCAGCAGTTTGGTCCGAGAAACCTACGAGCAGTACTTC. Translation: CASSLVRETYEQYF.